These 16 T cell receptor beta chains were sequenced from one sample in a study of T cell repertoires in cytomegalovirus infection. TCRdb itself ran the reads through MiXCR, one entry per CDR3 protein. Altogether tens of thousands of distinct CDR3 sequences are present, 3% to 4% being singletons, with the ten largest covering about 22%. Sequencing was carried out using PBMCs. These receptors were collected from a human donor in good health (CMV status not recorded). Some clones in this sample may be carry-over from other donors' samples.

This clonotype has a count of ten or more. The J gene is TRBJ1-1, the V gene TRBV6-2 or TRBV6-3, with D unclear. The CDR3 has 15 residues. Germline V gene lookup returns CDR1 MNHEY and CDR2 SVGEGT. V was pared by 5 bases and J by 4 bases, with 17 bases between. CDR3 coding DNA: TGTGCCAGCAGTGAGGGAACTGGGTCGGGCACTGAAGCTTTCTTT. It codes for CASSEGTGSGTEAFF.

The table lists this clonotype with many counts. The V and J genes are TRBV6-1 and TRBJ2-3; D is possibly TRBD1 or TRBD2 (5 bases each). V was trimmed by 5 bases and J by 9 bases, leaving 12 bases between them. The CDR3 consists of 12 residues. Germline V gene sequence: CDR1 MNHNS, CDR2 SASEGT. As DNA, the CDR3 is TGTGCCAGCAGTTCGGTGGGGGACACGCAGTATTTT. Translated: CASSSVGDTQYF.

This clonotype was recorded many times. The J gene is TRBJ1-2, the V gene TRBV5-4; TRBD1 matches 10 bases. Germline loops: CDR1 SGHNT, CDR2 YYREEE (reference sequence). CDR3 length equals 15 residues. V was pared by 4 bases and J by 3 bases, with 6 bases of the junction left unmatched. CDR3 sequence (DNA): TGTGCCAGCAGCAAGACTGGGACAGGGGACTATGGCTACACCTTC. Protein product: CASSKTGTGDYGYTF.

This clonotype was counted ten times or more. V is TRBV7-2 and J is TRBJ2-3; D is perhaps TRBD2 (7 bases). CDR3 length: 14 amino acids. CDR1 and CDR2 (germline): SGHTA, FQGNSA. The ends were cut back, 2 bases at V and 7 bases at J, with 13 bases in the middle. The chain's CDR3 is CASSLMRGPYTQYF. CDR3 sequence (DNA): TGTGCCAGCAGCTTAATGCGGGGGCCATATACGCAGTATTTT.

Many counts were recorded for this clonotype. V gene TRBV7-8 combines with J gene TRBJ2-7; 9 bases align to TRBD2. With V trimmed by 1 base and J by 4 bases, 11 bases remained unmatched. From germline, CDR1 is SGHVS and CDR2 FQNEAQ. The CDR3 consists of 17 residues. CDR3 bases: TGTGCCAGCAGCTTAGGATATAGTCTAGCGGGGAGATACGAGCAGTACTTC. Protein: CASSLGYSLAGRYEQYF.

This clonotype occurred many times. The chain joins TRBV27 to TRBJ2-5; the D gene is possibly TRBD1 (6 bases). This CDR3 spans 15 amino acids. The V gene lost 4 bases and the J gene lost 5 bases, with 17 bases spanning the gap. In germline, CDR1 is MNHEY, CDR2 SMNVEV (reference sequence). CDR3 coding DNA: TGTGCCAGCAGTTCGTTCAGGGGCTTTGTGGAGACCCAGTACTTC. Translation: CASSSFRGFVETQYF.

This clonotype is termed medium-sized. The chain has TRBV7-2 and TRBJ2-7; a weak D match, TRBD2 (5 bases). Germline lookup yields CDR1 SGHTA and CDR2 FQGNSA. V gave up 7 bases and J gave up 2 bases, with 12 bases separating them. The CDR3 totals 13 residues. The CDR3 nucleotides read TGTGCCAGCAACGACATCGGGGCCTACGAGCAGTACTTC. Its translation is CASNDIGAYEQYF.

This clonotype was seen ten or more times. This chain connects TRBV12-3 or TRBV12-4 to TRBJ1-1; 7 nucleotides match TRBD1. V was clipped by 3 bases and J by 0 bases; unmatched bases: 10. This CDR3 region has 17 residues. The DNA of the CDR3 is TGTGCCAGCAGTTTCAAAATTTCCGGGACAGTGAACACTGAAGCTTTCTTT. Translating it yields CASSFKISGTVNTEAFF.

This clonotype was observed many times. The rearrangement joins TRBV7-3 to TRBJ2-3; 7 bases fit TRBD2. The CDR3 runs 15 residues. Germline CDR1 is SGHTA and CDR2 is FQGTGA. Trimming took 5 bases from V and 5 from J; bases not matched to a gene: 10. CDR3 DNA: TGTGCCAGCAGCCCGAGCGGGACCCCGGGAGATACGCAGTATTTT. Its translation: CASSPSGTPGDTQYF.

Ten or more counts support this clonotype. The chain is built from TRBV10-3 and TRBJ2-1; D possibly uses TRBD1 or TRBD2 (5 bases each). Trimming left V 10 bases short and J 5 bases short, with 12 bases between. Germline-derived CDR1 and CDR2 are ENHRY and SYGVKD. This CDR3 comprises 12 residues. CDR3 nucleotide sequence: TGTGCCACCCTGGGGGACGACAATGAGCAGTTCTTC. Its translation: CATLGDDNEQFF.

This clonotype occurred many times. CDR3 nucleotide sequence: TGTGCCAGCAGTCCCCAACAGTCGAACACTGAAGCTTTCTTT. It specifies CASSPQQSNTEAFF. The chain links TRBV7-2 to TRBJ1-1; D not resolved. This CDR3 is 14 amino acids long. With 6 bases removed from V and 1 base from J, the gap between germline ends came to 12 bases. From germline, CDR1 is SGHTA and CDR2 FQGNSA.

This clonotype appeared many times. The chain recombines TRBV10-3 with TRBJ2-3; 9 nucleotides agree with TRBD1. The V gene's germline CDR1 is ENHRY and CDR2 SYGVKD. The J segment lost 3 bases and the V segment lost 6 bases, leaving 10 bases of the junction unmatched. The CDR3 is made up of 16 amino acids. This CDR3 reads CAIRVGTGLSTDTQYF. CDR3 in DNA: TGTGCCATCAGAGTCGGGACAGGGCTATCGACAGATACGCAGTATTTT.

This clonotype was observed at least ten times. The rearrangement links TRBV11-2 to TRBJ2-1; 9 positions agree with TRBD2. CDR3 length equals 15 residues. The ends lost 5 bases at V and 9 bases at J; junction bases unmatched: 11. Looked up from germline, CDR1 is SGHAT and CDR2 is FQNNGV. In DNA, the CDR3 is TGTGCCAGCAGCGCCCAGGTAGCGGGAGTAAGTGAGCAGTTCTTC. Amino acid sequence: CASSAQVAGVSEQFF.

This clonotype occurred many times. The rearrangement links TRBV7-8 to TRBJ1-6; D remains unclear. Germline V gene lookup returns CDR1 SGHVS and CDR2 FQNEAQ. The CDR3 is made up of 16 amino acids. The V end lost 1 base, the J end lost 13 bases, and 20 bases lay between the germline ends. CDR3 in amino acids: CASSLDSAGRRQPLHF. The CDR3 DNA follows: TGTGCCAGCAGCTTAGATTCGGCAGGCCGCCGCCAGCCCCTCCACTTT.

This clonotype was observed many times. The chain employs TRBV7-2 and TRBJ1-1; the D is unclear. The CDR3 runs 13 residues. Looked up from germline, CDR1 is SGHTA and CDR2 is FQGNSA. Trimming left V 7 bases short and J 3 bases short, with 12 bases between. The CDR3, as DNA: TGTGCCAGCACCCGTAGCGGGTACACTGAAGCTTTCTTT. This sequence encodes CASTRSGYTEAFF. The full variable domain, with the rest looked up from reference TRBV7-2 and TRBJ1-1, is GAGVSQSPSNKVTEKGKDVELRCDPISGHTALYWYRQSLGQGLEFLIYFQGNSAPDKSGLPSDRFSAERTGGSVSTLTIQRTQQEDSAVYLCASTRSGYTEAFFGQGTRLTVV.

The sample holds many counts of this clonotype. This chain connects TRBV5-4 to TRBJ2-1, with D possibly TRBD2 on 5 matching bases. Trimming pared 0 bases from V and 1 base from J, leaving 5 bases between. Looked up from germline, CDR1 is SGHNT and CDR2 is YYREEE (reference sequence). This CDR3 is built from 14 residues. This CDR3 reads CASSLGLSYNEQFF. In DNA form, the CDR3 reads TGTGCCAGCAGCTTGGGACTATCCTACAATGAGCAGTTCTTC.